The 27 T cell receptor beta chains listed next were all sequenced from one sample in a study of OX40 agonist ivuxolimab in advanced cancers. Clones were sequenced by immunoSEQ multiplex PCR, and TCRdb holds only the in-frame ones, with some missing. Of roughly 77,000 clones detected, over 80% appear once; the ten largest clones hold approximately 0.48%. The starting material was CD4+ or CD8+ T cells sorted from blood, obtained in a trial of the OX40 agonist ivuxolimab. The receptor set was obtained from an adult with an advanced solid tumor such as melanoma, head and neck, liver or kidney cancer.

The chain uses TRBV9 and TRBJ2-3; D may be TRBD1 (6 bases). The V end lost 0 bases, the J end lost 5 bases, and 22 bases lay between the germline ends. CDR1 and CDR2 from the germline V gene are SGDLS and YYNGEE. The CDR3 contains 18 residues. The CDR3 DNA is TGTGCCAGCAGCGTAGCGTCGAGGGGGAGTATACAAGTAGATACGCAGTATTTT. This translates into CASSVASRGSIQVDTQYF.

This clone showed up just a few times. V usage is TRBV27 and J usage is TRBJ2-3; TRBD1 matches 8 bases. Germline CDR1 and CDR2: MNHEY and SMNVEV (reference sequence). The CDR3 has 18 amino acids. J lost 2 bases, V lost 1 base, and 11 bases had no gene match. CDR3 region: CASSLWAGQGGATDTQYF. The CDR3 nucleotides read TGTGCCAGCAGTTTATGGGCCGGACAGGGCGGGGCCACAGATACGCAGTATTTT.

This clone was seen just once. The chain uses TRBV19 and TRBJ1-5, with D possibly TRBD1 on 5 matching bases. With 0 bases removed from V and 5 bases from J, the gap between germline ends came to 11 bases. This CDR3 comprises 15 residues. Germline V lookup: CDR1 LNHDA, CDR2 SQIVND (reference sequence). The CDR3 region has the DNA TGTGCCAGTAGTATAGAGGGGCAGGGATATCAGCCCCAGCATTTT. Translation gives CASSIEGQGYQPQHF.

This clone has a single count. The rearrangement links TRBV13 to TRBJ2-4, with D maybe TRBD2 (6 bases). This CDR3 region has 16 residues. From germline, CDR1 is PRHDT and CDR2 FYEKMQ (reference sequence). Trimming removed 5 bases from V and 1 base from J, with 15 bases in between. The CDR3: CASSLLTGGAKNIQYF. CDR3 bases: TGTGCCAGCAGCCTCCTAACCGGGGGTGCCAAAAACATTCAGTACTTC.

The chain has TRBV9 and TRBJ2-6; 13 nucleotides match TRBD2. This CDR3 region has 20 residues. The germline V gene encodes CDR1 SGDLS and CDR2 YYNGEE. J was trimmed by 4 bases and V by 3 bases; bases with no gene match: 13. The CDR3 region has the DNA TGTGCCAGCAGCGACGGACTAGCGGGAGTCCTTGATACGGGGGCCAACGTCCTGACTTTC. Translated: CASSDGLAGVLDTGANVLTF.

The chain combines TRBV6-4 with TRBJ2-1, with TRBD2 matching over 10 bases. Germline CDR1 MRHNA, CDR2 SNTAGT. J was trimmed by 1 base and V by 3 bases; bases with no gene match: 6. The CDR3 sequence is 17 residues long. Here the CDR3 reads CASSEVAGGWSYNEQFF. CDR3 nucleotides: TGTGCCAGCAGTGAGGTAGCGGGAGGATGGTCCTACAATGAGCAGTTCTTC.

The rearrangement joins TRBV5-1 to TRBJ2-7; 11 nucleotides agree with TRBD1. The CDR3 spans 17 residues. V lost 2 bases, J lost 2 bases, and 9 bases stayed unmatched. Per germline, CDR1 SGHRS and CDR2 YFSETQ. CDR3 DNA: TGCGCCAGCAGCTTAAGAATCGGACAGGGGGCGCCCTACGAGCAGTACTTC. It yields the protein CASSLRIGQGAPYEQYF.

The rearrangement uses TRBV7-3 and TRBJ2-7; 8 nucleotides align to TRBD1. Looked up from germline, CDR1 is SGHTA and CDR2 is FQGTGA. J lost 5 bases, V lost 5 bases, and 5 bases had no gene match. The CDR3 consists of 13 residues. DNA for the CDR3: TGTGCCAGCAGCCCGGACAGGGTAGACGAGCAGTACTTC. Protein sequence: CASSPDRVDEQYF.

V usage is TRBV29-1 and J usage is TRBJ2-1; 10 positions match TRBD2. V shed 1 base and J 3 bases; nucleotides not matched to a gene: 6. Germline-derived CDR1 and CDR2 are SQVTM and ANQGSEA. The CDR3 contains 16 residues. The CDR3, as DNA: TGCAGCGTTGAAGTTTTTGGGACTAGCGACTACAATGAGCAGTTCTTC. It specifies CSVEVFGTSDYNEQFF.

This chain joins TRBV9 and TRBJ2-1; D not resolved. This CDR3 has 13 amino acids. V was trimmed by 0 bases and J by 3 bases, leaving 4 bases between them. In germline, CDR1 is SGDLS, CDR2 YYNGEE. DNA for the CDR3: TGTGCCAGCAGCGTAGGATACTACAATGAGCAGTTCTTC. Protein: CASSVGYYNEQFF.

The V and J genes are TRBV7-6 and TRBJ2-2; possible D gene TRBD2, 6 bases. Germline CDR1 and CDR2: SGHVS and FNYEAQ. Trimming removed 1 base from V and 7 bases from J, with 13 bases in between. The CDR3 is made up of 15 amino acids. The CDR3 DNA sequence: TGTGCCAGCAGCTTAGGGACGGGAGAGGGCGGGGAGCTGTTTTTT. This encodes CASSLGTGEGGELFF.

The V gene is TRBV7-8, the J gene TRBJ2-7; TRBD2 matches at 9 bases. This CDR3 is built from 15 residues. The trim removed 5 bases at V and 2 bases at J, leaving 7 bases unmatched. From germline, CDR1 is SGHVS and CDR2 FQNEAQ. The CDR3 reads CASSTRLADPYEQYF. The CDR3 nucleotides are TGTGCCAGCAGCACCCGACTAGCGGACCCCTACGAGCAGTACTTC.

The CDR3 here is CSVLQGEKLFF. The CDR3 DNA reads TGCAGCGTTCTTCAGGGGGAAAAACTGTTTTTT. The rearrangement uses TRBV29-1 and TRBJ1-4; possible D gene TRBD1, 6 bases. The germline gives CDR1 SQVTM, CDR2 ANQGSEA. The CDR3 runs 11 residues. Trimming left V 5 bases short and J 8 bases short, with 9 bases between.

The CDR3 protein is CASSLAVASAYGYTF. The CDR3 DNA sequence: TGCGCCAGCAGCTTGGCCGTGGCCTCGGCCTATGGCTACACCTTC. The chain combines TRBV5-1 with TRBJ1-2; no clear D gene. CDR1 is SGHRS, CDR2 YFSETQ, per germline. The V end lost 0 bases, the J end lost 4 bases, and 13 bases lay between the germline ends. There are 15 residues in the CDR3.

This chain joins TRBV10-3 and TRBJ2-7; D is possibly TRBD2 (5 bases). V was trimmed by 4 bases and J by 4 bases, leaving 14 bases between them. CDR1 is ENHRY, CDR2 SYGVKD, per germline. The CDR3 spans 14 residues. CDR3 bases: TGTGCCATCAGTGTCACGGACTTCCAATACGAGCAGTACTTC. This encodes CAISVTDFQYEQYF.

V gene TRBV6-5 combines with J gene TRBJ1-2, with 9 positions matching TRBD1. Germline trimming cut 5 bases from V and 7 bases from J; bases unmatched to any gene: 8. Per germline, CDR1 MNHEY and CDR2 SVGAGI. CDR3 length: 14 amino acids. In DNA, the CDR3 is TGTGCCAGCAGTAGCCTCACAGGGGGCTTTGGCTACACCTTC. Translated, it gives CASSSLTGGFGYTF.

This chain uses TRBV7-9 with TRBJ2-1; 7 bases line up with TRBD1. The length of the CDR3 is 15 residues. V shed 2 bases, J shed 4 bases, and the junction held 5 bases outside the gene matches. Germline CDR1 is SEHNR and CDR2 is FQNEAQ (reference sequence). The CDR3: CASSLPGQTYNEQFF. DNA of the CDR3: TGTGCCAGCAGCTTACCGGGACAGACATACAATGAGCAGTTCTTC.

This chain uses TRBV6-5 with TRBJ2-1; TRBD1 aligns across 11 bases. Per germline, CDR1 MNHEY and CDR2 SVGAGI. The V gene end was trimmed by 5 bases and the J gene end by 10 bases; junction bases not matched to a gene: 10. The CDR3 consists of 15 residues. Written as DNA, the CDR3 is TGTGCCAGCAGTCGACCGGGACAGGGGGGTTCCGAGCAGTTCTTC. Its translation: CASSRPGQGGSEQFF.

The CDR3 nucleotides read TGTGCCTGGAGAACGAAGAAAAGCTCCTACGAGCAGTACTTC. As protein: CAWRTKKSSYEQYF. The V call is TRBV30, the J call TRBJ2-7; D is ambiguous. V lost 3 bases and J 0 bases, leaving 12 bases between the germline ends. The CDR3 covers 14 residues. The germline gives CDR1 GTSNPN, CDR2 SVGIG (reference sequence).

The chain recombines TRBV5-4 with TRBJ2-1; D might be TRBD2 (5 bases). Per the germline V gene, CDR1 is SGHNT and CDR2 is YYREEE (reference sequence). Trimming pared 0 bases from V and 7 bases from J, leaving 14 bases between. The CDR3 consists of 15 residues. CDR3 nucleotides: TGTGCCAGCAGCTTGGGGCCAGCGGACCGGAATGAGCAGTTCTTC. Residues: CASSLGPADRNEQFF.

The sample holds one count of this clone. CDR3 region: CASSPAGGRNYGYTF. The CDR3, as DNA: TGTGCCAGCAGCCCCGCTGGGGGGCGCAACTATGGCTACACCTTC. The chain uses TRBV7-2 and TRBJ1-2, with a tentative D call TRBD1 (6 bases). Looked up from germline, CDR1 is SGHTA and CDR2 is FQGNSA. CDR3 length equals 15 residues. The ends were cut back, 5 bases at V and 2 bases at J, with 15 bases in the middle.

This rearrangement joins TRBV6-6 to TRBJ2-7; D is unresolved. The V gene lost 8 bases and the J gene lost 12 bases, with 17 bases spanning the gap. The germline V gene has CDR1 MNHNY and CDR2 SVGAGI (reference sequence). This CDR3 contains 11 residues. The CDR3, as DNA: TGTGCCAGCGGGCCAGGACGGAAGCGGTACTTC. Translated, it gives CASGPGRKRYF.

The chain links TRBV10-2 to TRBJ2-7; 7 bases match TRBD1. The germline V gene has CDR1 WSHSY and CDR2 SAAADI. The CDR3 is 14 amino acids. Losses at the gene ends were 6 bases for V and 0 bases for J; bases not matched to a gene: 5. The DNA of the CDR3 is TGCGCCAGCAGAGATACAGGGGTCTCCTACGAGCAGTACTTC. Protein: CASRDTGVSYEQYF.

The chain has TRBV10-3 and TRBJ2-7; 12 nucleotides align to TRBD2. The CDR3 extends over 16 amino acids. Germline V lookup: CDR1 ENHRY, CDR2 SYGVKD. V shed 0 bases, J shed 1 base, and the junction held 1 base outside the gene matches. The CDR3 loop is CAISESLAGGSYEQYF. The CDR3 bases are TGTGCCATCAGTGAGTCACTAGCGGGGGGTTCCTACGAGCAGTACTTC.

V gene TRBV10-1 combines with J gene TRBJ1-3; TRBD1 is a possible D gene (5 bases). V lost 7 bases and J 0 bases, leaving 31 bases between the germline ends. CDR3 length equals 21 residues. Germline V gene lookup returns CDR1 WNHNN and CDR2 SYGVQD (reference sequence). CDR3 nucleotide sequence: TGCGCCAGCACCTACAACCCGCCGGGCCCCGGGGGTCCCTCCTCTGGAAACACCATATATTTT. Protein sequence: CASTYNPPGPGGPSSGNTIYF.

A single count supports this clone. The V gene is TRBV19, the J gene TRBJ2-5, with a weak D call TRBD2 (6 bases). Germline V CDR1 and CDR2: LNHDA, SQIVND (reference sequence). This CDR3 spans 15 amino acids. V was shortened by 8 bases and J by 1 base, with 17 bases between the two germline ends. This CDR3 reads CASSTPRRGQETQYF. The DNA of the CDR3 is TGTGCCAGTTCAACCCCACGGAGGGGCCAAGAGACCCAGTACTTC.

The rearrangement links TRBV2 to TRBJ1-2; 7 positions agree with TRBD1. Trimming at V came to 11 bases and at J to 8 bases, leaving 17 bases not matched to a gene. CDR3 size: 14 residues. Germline CDR1 reads SNHLY; CDR2 reads FYNNEI. The CDR3 loop is CASHGDSPQEGYTF. Here the CDR3 DNA reads TGTGCCTCCCATGGGGACAGCCCCCAGGAGGGCTACACCTTC.